The next 15 T cell receptor beta chains were all read from a single sample in a study of human T cells and chemical hapten exposure. Time point denoted: patch test 1, 2 weeks after DPC sensitization. Treatment denoted: therapeutic diphenylcyclopropenone sensitization with weekly scalp DPC. MiXCR, applied by TCRdb to the RACE reads, yields one record per CDR3 protein. Of some 120,000 distinct CDR3 sequences in the sample, about 12% were seen once. The sample was whole blood, taken in connection with sensitization to the hapten diphenylcyclopropenone (DPC). These receptors were obtained from a woman in her fifties or sixties with alopecia areata. Some clones in this sample may be carry-over from other donors' samples.

This clonotype has just a few counts. This sequence joins TRBV7-9 and TRBJ1-5, with D tentatively TRBD1 (5 bases). This CDR3 region has 14 residues. Looked up from germline, CDR1 is SEHNR and CDR2 is FQNEAQ (reference sequence). V dropped 3 bases and J dropped 4 bases, with 10 bases sitting between them. The DNA of the CDR3 is TGTGCCAGCAGCTTGGCAGGGCCGAATCAGCCCCAGCATTTT. Amino acid sequence: CASSLAGPNQPQHF.

The chain combines TRBV29-1 with TRBJ1-5, with TRBD1 identical over 8 bases. The CDR3 consists of 14 residues. Germline loops: CDR1 SQVTM, CDR2 ANQGSEA. The junction had 2 bases not matched to a gene; V was cut back by 4 bases and J by 0 bases. CDR3 sequence (DNA): TGCAGCGTTGGGACAGGGAATAGCAATCAGCCCCAGCATTTT. It specifies CSVGTGNSNQPQHF.

The table lists this clonotype with many counts. The chain combines TRBV20-1 with TRBJ2-7; D assignment may be TRBD1 or TRBD2 (6 bases each). This CDR3 region has 17 residues. Germline V gives CDR1 DFQATT, CDR2 SNEGSKA (reference sequence). The ends were cut back, 0 bases at V and 4 bases at J, with 22 bases in the middle. CDR3 protein: CSARDRGRPLEEYEQYF. In DNA, the CDR3 is TGCAGTGCTAGAGATCGGGGGCGTCCACTGGAGGAGTACGAGCAGTACTTC.

The chain has TRBV5-8 and TRBJ2-1; D is possibly TRBD1 (7 bases). The CDR3 has 16 amino acids. CDR1 SGHTS and CDR2 YDEGEE come from the germline V gene. Trimming removed 4 bases at V and 6 bases at J, with 20 bases between. The chain's CDR3 is CASSPDRAGAGNEQFF. CDR3 in DNA: TGTGCCAGCAGCCCCGACAGGGCAGGAGCGGGCAATGAGCAGTTCTTC. The full variable domain, with the rest looked up from reference TRBV5-8 and TRBJ2-1, is EAGVTQSPTHLIKTRGQQATLRCSPISGHTSVYWYQQALGLGLQFLLWYDEGEERNRGNFPPRFSGRQFPNYSSELNVNALELEDSALYLCASSPDRAGAGNEQFFGPGTRLTVL.

This clonotype was observed a handful of times. This chain links TRBV6-5 with TRBJ2-7; D is ambiguous. Trimming cost V 4 bases and J 2 bases, with 12 bases left between them. There are 14 residues in the CDR3. Germline-derived CDR1 and CDR2 are MNHEY and SVGAGI. The CDR3 loop reads CASSSRSNTYEQYF. The CDR3 DNA reads as TGTGCCAGCAGTTCGCGGTCGAACACCTACGAGCAGTACTTC.

J is TRBJ1-6 and V is TRBV28, with 7 bases matching TRBD1. The CDR3 extends over 17 amino acids. J lost 0 bases, V lost 5 bases, and 7 bases had no gene match. Per the germline V gene, CDR1 is MDHEN and CDR2 is SYDVKM. CDR3 amino acids: CASSQLRDSSYNSPLHF. For the CDR3, the DNA is TGTGCCAGCAGTCAGCTACGGGACAGCTCCTATAATTCACCCCTCCACTTT.

This clonotype showed up just a few times. This chain joins TRBV5-6 and TRBJ2-7; 9 nucleotides agree with TRBD2. This CDR3 is 15 amino acids long. Trimming cost V 4 bases and J 4 bases; bases outside gene matches: 9. Germline V gene data show CDR1 as SGHDT and CDR2 as YYEEEE. The CDR3 here is CASSTGLAGWYEQYF. DNA of the CDR3: TGTGCCAGCAGCACGGGACTAGCAGGATGGTACGAGCAGTACTTC.

The chain has TRBV11-3 and TRBJ2-3, with TRBD1 matching 8 bases. The CDR3 covers 14 residues. V shed 6 bases and J 11 bases; nucleotides not matched to a gene: 13. Germline V CDR1 and CDR2: SGHNT, YENEEA. CDR3 nucleotide sequence: TGTGCCAGCAGTTCACCGGGACAGGCGGACATGCAGTATTTT. It is translated as CASSSPGQADMQYF.

This clonotype was counted at least ten times. The chain joins TRBV4-1 to TRBJ1-3; D is unresolved. The CDR3 extends over 14 amino acids. V lost 0 bases, J lost 2 bases, and 5 bases lay in between. Germline CDR1 reads MGHRA; CDR2 reads YSYEKL. Here the CDR3 DNA reads TGCGCCAGCAGCCAAGAGAGCCCTGGAAACACCATATATTTT. Encoded protein: CASSQESPGNTIYF.

This clonotype occurred a few times. The chain uses TRBV9 and TRBJ1-5; 8 positions agree with TRBD1. Germline trimming cut 3 bases from V and 3 bases from J; bases unmatched to any gene: 5. The germline V gene encodes CDR1 SGDLS and CDR2 YYNGEE. The CDR3 runs 15 residues. The CDR3 region has the DNA TGTGCCAGCAGCGGAGGACAGGGATTCAATCAGCCCCAGCATTTT. Translated: CASSGGQGFNQPQHF.

In its sample, this clonotype was seen many times. The chain carries TRBV14 and TRBJ1-4; D gene ambiguous. The V end lost 4 bases, the J end lost 0 bases, and 3 bases lay between the germline ends. The CDR3 covers 13 residues. Germline V gives CDR1 SGHDN, CDR2 FVKESK. CDR3 sequence reads: CASSRATNEKLFF. CDR3 DNA: TGTGCCAGCAGCCGTGCAACTAATGAAAAACTGTTTTTT.

V usage is TRBV3-1 and J usage is TRBJ2-1, with 13 bases fitting TRBD2. The CDR3 extends over 18 amino acids. Trimming cost V 4 bases and J 11 bases; bases outside gene matches: 17. Looked up from germline, CDR1 is LGHDT and CDR2 is YNNKEL (reference sequence). The CDR3 sequence is CASSRRGLAGPTSIQQFF. The DNA of the CDR3 is TGTGCCAGCAGCCGCCGGGGACTAGCGGGGCCCACATCGATTCAGCAGTTCTTC.

This clonotype was seen a handful of times. The chain employs TRBV7-9 and TRBJ2-7, with 10 nucleotides matching TRBD1. Germline V lookup: CDR1 SEHNR, CDR2 FQNEAQ (reference sequence). V was clipped by 2 bases and J by 5 bases; unmatched bases: 6. CDR3 length: 15 residues. The CDR3 DNA follows: TGTGCCAGCAGCTTATGGGACAGGGGCGGGAACGAGCAGTACTTC. It yields the protein CASSLWDRGGNEQYF.

This clonotype has more than one count but fewer than ten. V and J are TRBV28 and TRBJ2-3, with 8 bases matching TRBD2. The trim removed 10 bases at V and 3 bases at J, leaving 15 bases unmatched. Germline V CDR1 and CDR2: MDHEN, SYDVKM. The CDR3 is 16 amino acids. DNA for the CDR3: TGTGCCACCACAACTGCGCGGGAGGATGAGACAGATACGCAGTATTTT. It specifies CATTTAREDETDTQYF.

This clonotype was counted at least ten times. The CDR3 DNA is TGCAGCGTTCCCCTAGCGTCGAATGAGCAGTTCTTC. Translating gives CSVPLASNEQFF. The chain employs TRBV29-1 and TRBJ2-1; a possible D gene is TRBD2 (6 bases). This CDR3 is 12 amino acids long. Deletions cut 5 bases from V and 7 bases from J, with 12 bases between. Germline V gene sequence: CDR1 SQVTM, CDR2 ANQGSEA.